This TCR beta chain was recovered during a study of blood T cells in healthy people across ages. Broader study findings: Shifts in expanded clonotypes may have been confounded by donor CMV status, which was unknown. Diversity figures based on one million T cells were deemed too low. The unsorted PBMCs prevented any conclusive comparison of naive versus antigen-experienced cells.

V was clipped by 4 bases and J by 4 bases; unmatched bases: 8. Germline CDR1 reads SGHNT; CDR2 reads YYREEE (reference sequence). This CDR3 comprises 15 residues. This clonotype was seen ten or more times. Its antigen remains unknown. Peripheral blood, roughly 9.1 milliliters per donor, was collected. Then a second PCR, running about 7 to 11 cycles, was carried out with a sample-barcoded 5' primer and a J-beta primer mix. One entry per CDR3 protein results from TCRdb running MiXCR on the 5' RACE reads. The profile shows more than 800,000 distinct CDR3 sequences, 29% of them singletons. The chain links TRBV5-4 to TRBJ1-2, with 9 bases that match TRBD1. This sequence originates from a woman of 80 years or more in good health. Sample: blood. The CDR3 bases are TGTGCCAGCAGCCCAAGCTTGACAGGGGGCTATGGCTACACCTTC. Translating it yields CASSPSLTGGYGYTF. Using reference TRBV5-4 and TRBJ1-2 for the parts outside the CDR3, the full variable domain is ETGVTQSPTHLIKTRGQQVTLRCSSQSGHNTVSWYQQALGQGPQFIFQYYREEENGRGNFPPRFSGLQFPNYSSELNVNALELDDSALYLCASSPSLTGGYGYTFGSGTRLTVV.